Sequencing of this TCR beta chain was carried out in a study of blood T cell repertoires in COVID-19. Study information: Nucleic acid was either cDNA or gDNA, and it came from T cells, B-cell-depleted T cells, or PBMCs.

Profiled with immunoSEQ multiplex PCR; TCRdb holds only in-frame clones, not every one. The table has 300,000 to 450,000 clones, 70% to 90% seen once. The CDR3 extends over 16 amino acids. The germline gives CDR1 SEHNR, CDR2 FQNEAQ (reference sequence). Trimming cost V 0 bases and J 7 bases; bases outside gene matches: 4. The sample consisted of PBMCs or T cells enriched from blood (not recorded which). The sequence was collected from a woman between 18 and 29 years old who had recovered from COVID-19. The chain couples TRBV7-9 to TRBJ1-4; TRBD1 aligns across 11 bases. As DNA, the CDR3 is TGTGCCAGCAGCTTAGCGGACAGGGGGCGTGTTGAAAAACTGTTTTTT. This sequence encodes CASSLADRGRVEKLFF.